This T cell receptor (beta chain) was identified in a study of cytomegalovirus exposure and HLA in healthy donors. Germline CDR1 is MDHEN and CDR2 is SYDVKM. Trimming stripped 5 bases from V and 7 bases from J, with 9 bases between. The CDR3 loop spans 13 amino acids. Primers for the PCR totalled 60 Vbeta and 13 Jbeta. The data were produced by immunoSEQ multiplex PCR, yet TCRdb's version contains in-frame clones alone and is incomplete. Found here are under 200,000 clones, around 82% of them singletons; the top ten hold 13% to 15%. The V gene is TRBV28, the J gene TRBJ1-6; TRBD1 is a possible D gene (6 bases). Sequencing input: PBMCs. This TCR came from a woman between 25 and 40 years old in good health and CMV-seropositive. Here the CDR3 reads CASSVRGNSPLHF. In DNA, the CDR3 is TGTGCCAGCAGTGTTAGGGGGAATTCACCCCTCCACTTT.